This is a list of T cell receptor beta chains from one sample in a study of vaccination effects on CD4 cells after COVID-19. The table came from immunoSEQ multiplex PCR; TCRdb's copy has only in-frame clones and leaves some out. This table has tens of thousands of clones, around 79% appearing once. Their target antigens are unknown. The sample consisted of CD4+ T cells from PBMCs cultured without peptide, taken after COVID-19 vaccination. These receptors were taken from a human donor who had a prior SARS-CoV-2 infection. Both conserved end residues are part of each CDR3. The order of the fields is clone size, D gene, V gene, J gene, CDR3 DNA, CDR3 protein. D genes are given only for firm matches. Size is omitted from some rows. Given values are once, few, many or a class for expanded clones.

-	TRBD1	TRBV9	TRBJ1-1	TGTGCCAGCAGCGTCACAGGGGGGGCGACTGAAGCTTTCTTT	CASSVTGGATEAFF
-	-	TRBV7-2	TRBJ1-5	TGTGCCAGCAGCTCATTAGGCCAGCCCCAGCATTTT	CASSSLGQPQHF
once	-	TRBV5-1	TRBJ2-3	TGCGCCAGCAGCTTGGACGACAGTTTCGGTACGCAGTATTTT	CASSLDDSFGTQYF
-	TRBD1	TRBV9	TRBJ2-1	TGTGCCAGCAGCGTAGTAGGGGACAGCAACCGCTACAATGAGCAGTTCTTC	CASSVVGDSNRYNEQFF
few	-	TRBV3-1/TRBV3-2	TRBJ1-4	TGTGCCAGCAGCCAAGATTACGCCAGGGCAACTAATGAAAAACTGTTTTTT	CASSQDYARATNEKLFF
once	-	TRBV6-1	TRBJ2-3	TGTGCCAGCAGTGATAAGGGCGCGGACAGCACAGATACGCAGTATTTT	CASSDKGADSTDTQYF
-	-	TRBV2	TRBJ2-7	TGTGCCAGCAGTAGACAGTTTAGCTCCTACGAGCAGTACTTC	CASSRQFSSYEQYF
few	TRBD1	TRBV10-3	TRBJ1-2	TGTGCCATCAGTGAGCCGAACAGGGGGATAAAACGAGGCTACACCTTC	CAISEPNRGIKRGYTF
once	-	TRBV5-1	TRBJ1-4	TGCGCCAGCAGCTTGGACTCCAATCAGGGAAAACTGTTTTTT	CASSLDSNQGKLFF
-	-	TRBV10-1	TRBJ2-1	TGCGCCAGCAGTGGGGGGGCTAGTCTCTACAATGAGCAGTTCTTC	CASSGGASLYNEQFF
few	-	TRBV9	TRBJ1-1	TGTGCCAGCAGCGTAGTGGGGCGCACTGAAGCTTTCTTT	CASSVVGRTEAFF
-	TRBD1	TRBV11-2	TRBJ2-5	TGTGCCAGCAGCTTAGGGGTTCTCGGACAGGGGCCACTGCTGCAGACCCAGTACTTC	CASSLGVLGQGPLLQTQYF
-	TRBD1	TRBV6-5	TRBJ1-2	TGTGCCAGCAGCCACGGACAGGGATATGGCTACACCTTC	CASSHGQGYGYTF
-	TRBD2	TRBV10-2	TRBJ2-1	TGCGCCAGCAGTGGGCGTCGGGAGGGCCGAAGTCCTGAGCAGTTCTTC	CASSGRREGRSPEQFF
-	-	TRBV29-1	TRBJ2-2	TGCAGCGTTGGGAACAGGGCGAAGAACACCGGGGAGCTGTTTTTT	CSVGNRAKNTGELFF
-	-	TRBV9	TRBJ2-7	TGTGCCAGCAGCCACAGGGACCTCCCCTCCTACGAGCAGTACTTC	CASSHRDLPSYEQYF
-	TRBD1	TRBV3-1/TRBV3-2	TRBJ1-2	TGTGCCAGCAGCCCTCCGGGACAGACCTATGGCTACACCTTC	CASSPPGQTYGYTF
-	-	TRBV18	TRBJ2-7	TGTGCCAGCTCACCAACGGCAGATTACGAGCAGTACTTC	CASSPTADYEQYF
-	-	TRBV5-4	TRBJ2-1	TGTGCCAGCAGTGTCCTCACCGTCGGGGGTGCATACAATGAGCAGTTCTTC	CASSVLTVGGAYNEQFF
few	-	TRBV2	TRBJ1-4	TGTGCCAGCAGCCCGACAGAAATCGCAACTAATGAAAAACTGTTTTTT	CASSPTEIATNEKLFF
-	-	TRBV7-7	TRBJ2-2	TGTGCTAGCAGCTTAGGGGGTCCGAACACCGGGGAGCTGTTTTTT	CASSLGGPNTGELFF
-	-	TRBV11-2	TRBJ1-1	TGTGCCAGCAGCTTAGCCCCACGATCAAACACTGAAGCTTTCTTT	CASSLAPRSNTEAFF
-	-	TRBV7-2	TRBJ1-1	TGTGCCAGCCGGCGTGAGGGGATGAACACTGAAGCTTTCTTT	CASRREGMNTEAFF
-	TRBD1	TRBV3-1/TRBV3-2	TRBJ2-3	TGTGCCAGCAGCCCAAGGACAGGGGGCACAGATACGCAGTATTTT	CASSPRTGGTDTQYF
-	-	TRBV5-1	TRBJ2-3	TGCGCCAGCAGCTTGGAAGGTTTAGGTATCCCAGATACGCAGTATTTT	CASSLEGLGIPDTQYF
medium-sized	-	TRBV19	TRBJ2-7	TGTGCCAGTAGTGGACGGGACACAACCTACGAGCAGTACTTC	CASSGRDTTYEQYF
few	-	TRBV5-1	TRBJ2-3	TGCGCCAGCAGCTTGGGAGGGACACCCGACGCATCAGATACGCAGTATTTT	CASSLGGTPDASDTQYF
-	-	TRBV3-1/TRBV3-2	TRBJ2-3	TGTGCCAGCAGCCTAGAAGAGGGAGTTACAGATACGCAGTATTTT	CASSLEEGVTDTQYF
-	TRBD2	TRBV7-8	TRBJ2-3	TGTGCCAGCAGCCCTCAGACTAGCGGGAACACAGATACGCAGTATTTT	CASSPQTSGNTDTQYF
few	-	TRBV30	TRBJ1-2	TGTGCCTGGGGGACGAAGGGGGGCGGATATGGCTACACCTTC	CAWGTKGGGYGYTF